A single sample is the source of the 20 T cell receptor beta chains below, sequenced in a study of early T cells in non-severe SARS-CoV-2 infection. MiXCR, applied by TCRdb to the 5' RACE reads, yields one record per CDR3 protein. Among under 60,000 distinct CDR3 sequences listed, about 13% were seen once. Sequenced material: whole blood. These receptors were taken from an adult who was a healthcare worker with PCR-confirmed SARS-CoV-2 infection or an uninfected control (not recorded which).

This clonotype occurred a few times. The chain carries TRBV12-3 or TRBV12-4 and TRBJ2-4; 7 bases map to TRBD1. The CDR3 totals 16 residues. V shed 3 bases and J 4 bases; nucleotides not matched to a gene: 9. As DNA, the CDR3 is TGTGCCAGCAGTTTGTTAGGGGGCCAAAATAAAAACATTCAGTACTTC. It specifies CASSLLGGQNKNIQYF.

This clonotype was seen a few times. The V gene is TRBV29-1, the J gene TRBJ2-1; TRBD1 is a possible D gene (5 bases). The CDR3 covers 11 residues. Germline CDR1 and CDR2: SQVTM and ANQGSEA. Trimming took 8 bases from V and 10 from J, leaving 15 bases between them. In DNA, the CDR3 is TGCAGCATGTTCAGGGTCGGCGAGCAGTTCTTC. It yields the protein CSMFRVGEQFF.

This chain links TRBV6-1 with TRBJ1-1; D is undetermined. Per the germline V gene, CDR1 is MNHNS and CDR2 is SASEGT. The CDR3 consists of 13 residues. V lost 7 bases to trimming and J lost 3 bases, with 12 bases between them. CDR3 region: CASTKEGDTEAFF. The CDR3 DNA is TGTGCCAGCACCAAGGAGGGTGACACTGAAGCTTTCTTT.

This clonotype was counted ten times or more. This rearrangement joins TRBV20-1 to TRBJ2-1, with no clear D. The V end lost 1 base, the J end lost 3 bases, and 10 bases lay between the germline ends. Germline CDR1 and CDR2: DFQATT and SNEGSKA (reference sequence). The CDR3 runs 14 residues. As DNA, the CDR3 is TGCAGTGCTAGAGTTAGGCCGCACTACAATGAGCAGTTCTTC. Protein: CSARVRPHYNEQFF.

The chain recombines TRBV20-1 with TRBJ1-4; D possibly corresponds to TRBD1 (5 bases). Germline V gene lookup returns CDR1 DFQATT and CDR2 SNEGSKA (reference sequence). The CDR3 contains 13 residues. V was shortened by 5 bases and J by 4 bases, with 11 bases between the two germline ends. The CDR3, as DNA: TGCAGTGCTGCGGGACTGATTAATGAAAAACTGTTTTTT. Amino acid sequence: CSAAGLINEKLFF.

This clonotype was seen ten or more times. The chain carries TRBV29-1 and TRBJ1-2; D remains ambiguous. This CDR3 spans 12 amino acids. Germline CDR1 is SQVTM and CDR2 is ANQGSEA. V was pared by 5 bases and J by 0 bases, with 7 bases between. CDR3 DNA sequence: TGCAGCGTTTTCCGTTCTAACTATGGCTACACCTTC. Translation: CSVFRSNYGYTF.

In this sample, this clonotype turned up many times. The CDR3 coding sequence is TGTGCCAGCAGCTATTCCCCCAATGAGCAGTTCTTC. Translation: CASSYSPNEQFF. The chain couples TRBV7-8 to TRBJ2-1; D unresolved. This CDR3 has 12 amino acids. Per the germline V gene, CDR1 is SGHVS and CDR2 is FQNEAQ. The ends were cut back, 4 bases at V and 6 bases at J, with 7 bases in the middle.

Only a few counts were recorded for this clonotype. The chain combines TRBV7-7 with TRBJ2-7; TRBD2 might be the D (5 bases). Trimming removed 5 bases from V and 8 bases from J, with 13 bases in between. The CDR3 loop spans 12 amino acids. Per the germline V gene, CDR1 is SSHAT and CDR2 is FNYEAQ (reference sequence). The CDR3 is CASSPDLAQQYF. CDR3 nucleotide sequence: TGTGCCAGCAGCCCGGACCTAGCCCAGCAGTACTTC.

The CDR3 DNA is TGTGCCAGCAGCTTAGTCCAGGGGGGCCTCGGCGAGCAGTACTTC. Translated: CASSLVQGGLGEQYF. The rearrangement links TRBV7-8 to TRBJ2-7; D may be TRBD1 (7 bases). In germline, CDR1 is SGHVS, CDR2 FQNEAQ. The CDR3 consists of 15 residues. V was shortened by 1 base and J by 6 bases, with 16 bases between the two germline ends.

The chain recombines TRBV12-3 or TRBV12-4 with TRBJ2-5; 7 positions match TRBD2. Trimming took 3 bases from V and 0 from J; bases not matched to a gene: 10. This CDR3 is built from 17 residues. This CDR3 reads CASSFGASGTYQETQYF. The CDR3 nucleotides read TGTGCCAGCAGTTTTGGGGCTAGCGGAACGTACCAAGAGACCCAGTACTTC.

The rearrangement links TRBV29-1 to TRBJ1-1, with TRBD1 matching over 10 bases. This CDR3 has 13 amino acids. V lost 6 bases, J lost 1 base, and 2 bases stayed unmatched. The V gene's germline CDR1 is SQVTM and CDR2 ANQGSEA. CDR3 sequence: CSVRQGANTEAFF. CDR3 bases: TGCAGCGTAAGACAGGGGGCGAACACTGAAGCTTTCTTT. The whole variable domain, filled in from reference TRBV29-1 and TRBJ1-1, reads SAVISQKPSRDICQRGTSLTIQCQVDSQVTMMFWYRQQPGQSLTLIATANQGSEATYESGFVIDKFPISRPNLTFSTLTVSNMSPEDSSIYLCSVRQGANTEAFFGQGTRLTVV.

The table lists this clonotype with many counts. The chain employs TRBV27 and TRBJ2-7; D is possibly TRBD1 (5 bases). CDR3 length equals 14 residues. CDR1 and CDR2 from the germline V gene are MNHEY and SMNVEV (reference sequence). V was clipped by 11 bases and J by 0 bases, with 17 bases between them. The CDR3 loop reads CASRSQGSSYEQYF. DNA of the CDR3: TGTGCCTCCCGCTCGCAGGGCAGCTCCTACGAGCAGTACTTC.

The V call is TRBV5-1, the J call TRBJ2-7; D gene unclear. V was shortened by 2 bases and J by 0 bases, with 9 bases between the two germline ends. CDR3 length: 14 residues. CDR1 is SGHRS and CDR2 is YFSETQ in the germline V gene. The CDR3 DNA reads TGCGCCAGCAGCTTTCAGAGGAGCTCCTACGAGCAGTACTTC. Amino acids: CASSFQRSSYEQYF.

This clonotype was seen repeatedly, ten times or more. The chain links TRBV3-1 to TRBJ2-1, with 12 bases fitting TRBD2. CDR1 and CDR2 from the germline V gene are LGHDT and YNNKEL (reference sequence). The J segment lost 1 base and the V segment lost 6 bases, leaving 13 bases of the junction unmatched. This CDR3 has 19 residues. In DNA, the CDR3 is TGTGCCAGCAGTAATCTAGCGGGAGGGCCCATGAGGTCCTACAATGAGCAGTTCTTC. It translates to CASSNLAGGPMRSYNEQFF.

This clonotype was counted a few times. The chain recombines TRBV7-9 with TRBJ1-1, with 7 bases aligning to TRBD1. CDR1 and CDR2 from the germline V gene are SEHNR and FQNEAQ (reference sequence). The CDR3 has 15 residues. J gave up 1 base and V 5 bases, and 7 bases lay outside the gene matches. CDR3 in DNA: TGTGCCAGCAGCCTTTCGACAGGGAAGAACACTGAAGCTTTCTTT. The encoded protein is CASSLSTGKNTEAFF.

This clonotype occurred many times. CDR3 sequence: CASSLGSRETQYF. The CDR3 region has the DNA TGTGCCAGCAGTTTAGGTTCCCGGGAGACCCAGTACTTC. The chain is built from TRBV12-3 or TRBV12-4 and TRBJ2-5; D gene ambiguous. The CDR3 covers 13 residues. V lost 1 base and J lost 5, with 8 bases in between.

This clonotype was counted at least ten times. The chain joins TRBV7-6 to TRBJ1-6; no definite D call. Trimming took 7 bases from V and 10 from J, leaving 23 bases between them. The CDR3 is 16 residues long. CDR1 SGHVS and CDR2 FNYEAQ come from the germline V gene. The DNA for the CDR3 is TGTGCCAGCACCTCCGGCCCCGTAACCTTAAACTCACCCCTCCACTTT. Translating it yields CASTSGPVTLNSPLHF.

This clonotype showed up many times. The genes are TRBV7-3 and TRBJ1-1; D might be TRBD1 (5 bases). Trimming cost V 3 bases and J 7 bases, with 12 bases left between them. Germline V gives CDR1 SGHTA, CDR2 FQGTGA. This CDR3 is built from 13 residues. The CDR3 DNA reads TGTGCCAGCAGCTTGGGGAAGGGGCGTGAAGCTTTCTTT. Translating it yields CASSLGKGREAFF.

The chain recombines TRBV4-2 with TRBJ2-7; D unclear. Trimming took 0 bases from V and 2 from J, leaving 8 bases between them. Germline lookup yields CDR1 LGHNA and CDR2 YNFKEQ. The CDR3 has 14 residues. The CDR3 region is CASSQDPRAYEQYF. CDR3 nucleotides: TGTGCCAGCAGCCAAGACCCCAGAGCCTACGAGCAGTACTTC.

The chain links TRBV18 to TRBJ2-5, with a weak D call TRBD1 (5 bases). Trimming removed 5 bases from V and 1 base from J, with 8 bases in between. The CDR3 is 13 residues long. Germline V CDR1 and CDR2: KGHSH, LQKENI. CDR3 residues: CASSRQFQETQYF. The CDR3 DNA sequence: TGTGCCAGCTCAAGACAGTTCCAAGAGACCCAGTACTTC.